The 3 T cell receptor beta chains given below trace back to one sample, sequenced in a study of blood T cell repertoires in COVID-19. TCRdb's table, derived via immunoSEQ multiplex PCR, lists solely in-frame clones and lacks some. The sample yields 55,000 to 70,000 clones, 70% to 90% seen once. The sample consisted of peripheral blood. These receptors were taken from a man aged 55 to 70 with active or convalescent COVID-19.

The chain uses TRBV4-1 and TRBJ2-7; the D gene is possibly TRBD2 (5 bases). Trimming pared 3 bases from V and 8 bases from J, leaving 17 bases between. The CDR3 sequence is 14 residues long. Germline CDR1 MGHRA, CDR2 YSYEKL. CDR3 DNA: TGCGCCAGCAGCCACCCTCCGGAGGTTGAGAAGCAGTACTTC. Translation gives CASSHPPEVEKQYF.

The chain couples TRBV6-5 to TRBJ1-4; no reliable D call. CDR3 length: 12 amino acids. The V end lost 8 bases, the J end lost 6 bases, and 10 bases lay between the germline ends. Per germline, CDR1 MNHEY and CDR2 SVGAGI. Here the CDR3 reads CASGRGYEKLFF. As DNA, the CDR3 is TGTGCCAGCGGGAGAGGGTATGAAAAACTGTTTTTT.

The chain is built from TRBV24-1 and TRBJ1-1; TRBD1 agrees at 9 bases. CDR1 and CDR2 (germline): KGHDR, SFDVKD. The V and J ends lost 7 bases and 1 base, in that order; junction bases with no gene match: 0. This CDR3 comprises 13 residues. The DNA of the CDR3 is TGTGCCACCAGGGGACAGGGGAACACTGAAGCTTTCTTT. It codes for CATRGQGNTEAFF.